The clone carrying this T cell receptor beta chain was seen a few times. As yet, its antigen is unknown. This sample was taken from a study of a mutant IDH1 vaccine in newly diagnosed glioma. Across the study: Vaccination began 4-6 weeks post radiotherapy alone, or with temozolomide cycles. The earlier regimen, radiotherapy, temozolomide, or both, was most often both.

General study points: Variations in leading peripheral T cell clonotypes appeared to have no connection with pseudoprogression.

The sample's time point: week 47, end of study. The content of each vaccine dose was 300 ug of mutant IDH1 20-mer peptide, and topical imiquimod accompanied it. The study gave patients eight vaccinations in weeks 1, 3, 5, 7, 11, 15, 19, 23. Some clones are missing from TCRdb's copy, which holds only in-frame ones; the method was immunoSEQ multiplex PCR. The table has 40,000 to 50,000 clones, around 82% seen once. Germline CDR1 is MNHEY and CDR2 is SVGAGI. The CDR3 loop spans 14 amino acids. Trimming shortened V by 7 bases and J by 7 bases, and 19 bases separated the two germline ends. This rearrangement joins TRBV6-5 to TRBJ1-1; D possibly corresponds to TRBD1 (5 bases). Sequenced here: PBMCs, sampled from a glioma patient whose treatment included an IDH1 peptide vaccine. The receptor's source is a man younger than 35 with glioma. Some clones in this sample may be carry-over from other donors' samples. The CDR3 region is CASTRGRTAGEAFF. Written as DNA, the CDR3 is TGTGCCAGCACAAGGGGCAGGACGGCGGGTGAAGCTTTCTTT.